This T cell receptor (beta chain) was captured in a study of vaccination and CD4 T cells after COVID-19. Study-level points and caveats: Relatively few convalescent patients and no early post-infection timepoints were analyzed.

The assay that was used to sequence DNA from cultured CD4+ T cells was the Oncomine TCR Beta short-read assay. MiXCR, run by TCRdb on the PCR reads, gives a single entry per CDR3 protein. This table holds about 13,000 distinct CDR3 sequences, roughly 48% found once. Treatment: approximately 10-day PBMC culture with coronavirus spike peptide pools or control peptides (ViraFEST assay). In the ViraFEST assay, peptide-pool expansion preceded TCR sequencing of expanded clonotypes. Peptide pools at approximately 10 ug/ml and IL-2 at around 10 IU/ml were added to cultures of some 1.9 million PBMCs per well. For this clonotype: Antigen specificity is unknown.

The sequence derives from a human donor who had recovered from COVID-19. The sequencing sample was made of CD4+ T cells from blood, cultured in vitro.

DNA for the CDR3: TGTGCCATCAGTAACTCTGGGGCCAACGTCCTGACTTTC. Its translation: CAISNSGANVLTF. The V call is TRBV10-3, the J call TRBJ2-6; no firm D call. Trimming shortened V by 5 bases and J by 0 bases, and 2 bases separated the two germline ends. The CDR3 extends over 13 amino acids. The germline gives CDR1 ENHRY, CDR2 SYGVKD.